A selection of T cell receptor beta chains follows, all from one sample in a study of T cell repertoires in cytomegalovirus infection. TCRdb re-derived calls from the reads in MiXCR, one entry per CDR3 protein. The sample has about 900,000 distinct CDR3 sequences; about a third are singletons. No antigen has been assigned to these receptors. Material: cultured CD8+ T cells from PBMCs, obtained from culture after CMV antigen stimulation. These receptors originate from a human donor in good health (CMV status not recorded). Some clones in this sample may be carry-over from other donors' samples. CDR3s include the opening cysteine and the closing phenylalanine or tryptophan. The D gene is left open where the match is weak. Only part of the rows carry a size: once, few, many, or a class if the clone is expanded.

.,TRBD1,TRBV7-9,TRBJ1-1,TGTGCCAGCAGGCGCGGGACAGGCCTCACTGAAGCTTTCTTT,CASRRGTGLTEAFF
few,.,TRBV7-9,TRBJ2-2,TGTGCCAGCAGCCTCCCGGGGTCAACGACCGGGGAGCTGTTTTTT,CASSLPGSTTGELFF
few,.,TRBV2,TRBJ1-2,TGTGCCGCACGGTCCGGACGGCTGGGTGGCTACACCTTC,CAARSGRLGGYTF
.,.,TRBV7-9,TRBJ2-3,TGTGCCACCGTTTTATGGGGCAGGACCACAGATACGCAGTATTTT,CATVLWGRTTDTQYF
many,.,TRBV7-2,TRBJ2-1,TGTGCCAGCGGGGGATACACCTCCTACAATGAGCAGTTCTTC,CASGGYTSYNEQFF
.,.,TRBV4-2,TRBJ2-1,TGTGCCAGCAGCCGGAACATAATTTTGGGGGACTCCTACAATGAGCAGTTCTTC,CASSRNIILGDSYNEQFF
.,.,TRBV7-6,TRBJ2-6,.,CASSQWTSGEFGAGANVMTF
.,TRBD2,TRBV7-9,TRBJ2-3,TGTGCCAGCGGGGGGGACCCGAAGTATTTT,CASGGDPKYF
many,.,TRBV7-6,TRBJ2-7,TGTGCCAGCACCTCTGGCGGTCTCTCCTACGAGCAGTACTTC,CASTSGGLSYEQYF
many,.,TRBV7-8,TRBJ1-5,TGTGCCAGCAGCCGGGCCGTGACCGGGAGCAATCAGCCCCAGCATTTT,CASSRAVTGSNQPQHF
.,TRBD2,TRBV7-6,TRBJ2-1,TGTGTCAACAGCTTAGTGGCTAGCGGGCCCTCCTACAATGAGCAGTTCTTC,CVNSLVASGPSYNEQFF
.,TRBD1,TRBV12-3/TRBV12-4,TRBJ2-1,TGTGCCAGCAGCCCCGCGACAGGGTTGTTCTACAATGAGCAGTTCTTC,CASSPATGLFYNEQFF
few,.,TRBV12-5,TRBJ1-5,TGTGCTAGTGGTCTAGGATCGCCGGATCAGCCCCAGCATTTT,CASGLGSPDQPQHF
few,.,TRBV19,TRBJ2-1,TGTGCCAGTAGTATAGCGGGGGGCCGTGGATATGAGCAGTTCTTC,CASSIAGGRGYEQFF
.,.,TRBV10-3,TRBJ1-1,TGTGCCATCGGTCAGGGGAACACTGAAGCTTTCTTT,CAIGQGNTEAFF
few,.,TRBV7-3,TRBJ1-1,TGTGCCAGCAGTTTTCCCCGGGAATTCACTGAAGCTTTCTTT,CASSFPREFTEAFF
.,.,TRBV20-1,TRBJ2-2,TGCAGTGCTCGAGACAGGAGAAACACCGGGGAGCTGTTTTTT,CSARDRRNTGELFF
.,.,TRBV7-6,TRBJ1-6,TGTGCCAGCAGACTAGGATTCCCTCCTAATTCACCCCTCCACTTT,CASRLGFPPNSPLHF
.,.,TRBV6-5,TRBJ2-5,TGTGCCAGCACCTTGGGGGAGCGGGAGACCCAGTACTTC,CASTLGERETQYF
few,TRBD2,TRBV7-6,TRBJ2-1,TGTGCCAGCAGCTTACGCGGGGGGCGTAATGAGCAGTTCTTC,CASSLRGGRNEQFF
.,.,TRBV7-8,TRBJ2-1,TGTGCCAGCAGCTTAGTGGGGGTTTCGGCCTACAATGAGCAGTTCTTC,CASSLVGVSAYNEQFF
few,.,TRBV6-2/TRBV6-3,TRBJ1-1,TGTGCCAGCAGTTACTCGGAGGGGACCAACACTGAAGCTTTCTTT,CASSYSEGTNTEAFF
few,.,TRBV29-1,TRBJ2-1,TGCAGCGTTGACCCAGGGCCTGAGCAGTTCTTC,CSVDPGPEQFF
.,.,TRBV7-8,TRBJ1-1,TGTGCCAGCAGCTCCACCTCACAGGGTCGAACTGAAGCTTTCTTT,CASSSTSQGRTEAFF
.,.,TRBV7-6,TRBJ1-4,TGTGCCAGCAGCCCCGGAAACACAGGGACAACTAATGAAAAACTGTTTTTT,CASSPGNTGTTNEKLFF
many,TRBD1,TRBV7-2,TRBJ1-5,TGTGCCAGCAGCTCGACAGGGGTGGGCAATCAGCCCCAGCATTTT,CASSSTGVGNQPQHF
.,.,TRBV7-2,TRBJ1-1,TGTGCCAGCAGCTGGGGCGACAGCTTCACTGAAGCTTTCTTT,CASSWGDSFTEAFF
few,TRBD1,TRBV5-1,TRBJ2-5,TGCGCCAGCAGCGAGGGACAGTTAGAGACCCAGTACTTC,CASSEGQLETQYF
few,.,TRBV7-6,TRBJ2-3,TGTGCCAGCAGCTTGGTTGGGGGTTTGCGGTCAGATACGCAGTATTTT,CASSLVGGLRSDTQYF
few,.,TRBV19,TRBJ2-2,TGTGCCAGTAGTATTGGCGGAGGCAGGTCATACACCGGGGAGCTGTTTTTT,CASSIGGGRSYTGELFF
.,.,TRBV2,TRBJ1-5,TGTGCCAGCAGCTCGGGGGAAGGGTTCGTAAGCAATCAGCCCCAGCATTTT,CASSSGEGFVSNQPQHF
.,.,TRBV29-1,TRBJ2-3,TGCAGCGTTCGCGTAACCAACCCGATCGTCACAGATACGCAGTATTTT,CSVRVTNPIVTDTQYF
few,.,TRBV19,TRBJ2-1,TGTGCCAGTAGTATAGGCCTTGACAGCCAGCTCATCGGCGATGAGCAGTTCTTC,CASSIGLDSQLIGDEQFF
few,.,TRBV4-1,TRBJ1-2,TGCGCCAGCAGCCTACCTCAAAGACCCTCGGCTGGCTACACCTTC,CASSLPQRPSAGYTF
many,TRBD1,TRBV7-2,TRBJ2-5,TGTGCCAGCAGCTTAAACAGGGGGCCTCAAGAGACCCAGTACTTC,CASSLNRGPQETQYF
many,TRBD1,TRBV7-8,TRBJ2-2,TGTGCCAGCTTGGGACAGGGAGGGACCGGGGAGCTGTTTTTT,CASLGQGGTGELFF
.,.,TRBV2,TRBJ2-6,TGTGCCAGCAGTGAGTTGAGCTCTGGGGCCAACGTCCTGACTTTC,CASSELSSGANVLTF
.,.,TRBV28,TRBJ2-6,TGTGCCAGCAGTACTCAATCCTCCTCTGGGGCCAACGTCCTGACTTTC,CASSTQSSSGANVLTF
few,TRBD1,TRBV7-2,TRBJ2-4,TGTGCCAGCAGCTCCCGGGACAGGCTGAGACTAGCCAAAAACATTCAGTACTTC,CASSSRDRLRLAKNIQYF
.,TRBD1,TRBV27,TRBJ2-6,TGTGCCAGCAAGTGGACAGGGCTGAACTCTGGGGCCAACGTCCTGACTTTC,CASKWTGLNSGANVLTF
.,.,TRBV3-1,TRBJ2-1,TGTGCCAGCAGCCAAGATAGAGGCTTTTCCTACAATGAGCAGTTCTTC,CASSQDRGFSYNEQFF
few,.,TRBV2,TRBJ2-2,TGTGCCAGCAGTGAAGCCGGGGGCCCCACCGGGGAGCTGTTTTTT,CASSEAGGPTGELFF
.,TRBD2,TRBV7-2,TRBJ2-2,TGTGCCAGCAGCTTAGTTAGCGGGGATACCGGGGAGCTGTTTTTT,CASSLVSGDTGELFF
many,TRBD1,TRBV7-2,TRBJ1-3,TGTGCCAGCAGCCAGACAGGGGCCGGAAACACCATATATTTT,CASSQTGAGNTIYF
few,.,TRBV14,TRBJ2-1,TGTGCCAGCAGCTACCGGGACTTATACAATGAGCAGTTCTTC,CASSYRDLYNEQFF
.,.,TRBV11-2,TRBJ1-4,TGTGCCAGCAGCTTAGATAAGGGGGGGAGCTCAAATGAAAAACTGTTTTTT,CASSLDKGGSSNEKLFF
once,.,TRBV10-3,TRBJ2-1,TGTGCCATCAGTGAGTCGGAGGGGTACCGATACAATGAGCAGTTCTTC,CAISESEGYRYNEQFF
many,.,TRBV7-8,TRBJ2-2,TGTGCCAGCAGCTCAAAGGACTTGCCCGGCGGGGAGCTGTTTTTT,CASSSKDLPGGELFF
.,.,TRBV27,TRBJ2-3,TGTGCCAGCAGTTTATCGTCTTACAGGGTTAGCACAGATACGCAGTATTTT,CASSLSSYRVSTDTQYF
.,.,TRBV12-3/TRBV12-4,TRBJ1-1,TGTGCCAGCAGTTTAGCTCGGTTCGGGGAAACTGAAGCTTTCTTT,CASSLARFGETEAFF